This TCR beta chain is from a study of T cells after yellow fever vaccination. About the research overall: Where fractions had low cell numbers, libraries were prepared from them with the SMART-Seq v4 Ultra Low Input RNA kit.

Making TCR cDNA involved 5'RACE template switching, which added UMIs and a universal primer site. Using its own MiXCR run on the 5' RACE reads, TCRdb lists one record per CDR3 protein. The sample records about 500,000 distinct CDR3 sequences, around 16% being singletons. The CDR3 covers 15 residues. Looked up from germline, CDR1 is SGHRS and CDR2 is YFSETQ. The V end lost 0 bases, the J end lost 7 bases, and 16 bases lay between the germline ends. Study-level findings and limits: Highly abundant clonotypes carried over from the bulk population could end up in FACS-sorted repertoires as contaminants.

Many counts were recorded for this clonotype. Its antigen is unidentified. The clonotype originates from a young man who received the YFV17D yellow fever vaccine. The sequences come from PBMCs, collected less than 6 days after the first yellow fever vaccination. The genes are TRBV5-1 and TRBJ1-2; no reliable D call. The CDR3 DNA reads TGCGCCAGCAGCTTGGAGGTGGGAGCGGATAGTGGCTACACCTTC. Its translation is CASSLEVGADSGYTF.